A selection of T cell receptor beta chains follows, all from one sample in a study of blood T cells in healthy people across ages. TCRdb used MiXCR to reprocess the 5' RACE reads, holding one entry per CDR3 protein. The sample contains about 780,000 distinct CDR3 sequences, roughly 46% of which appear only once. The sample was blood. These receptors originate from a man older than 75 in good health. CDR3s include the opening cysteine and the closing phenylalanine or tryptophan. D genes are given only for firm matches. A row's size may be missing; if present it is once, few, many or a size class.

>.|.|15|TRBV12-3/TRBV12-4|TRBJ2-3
CASSLVLHSTDTQYF
TGTGCCAGCAGTTTGGTACTACATAGCACAGATACGCAGTATTTT
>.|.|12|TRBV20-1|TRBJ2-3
CSAWRTTDTQYF
TGCAGCGCCTGGAGGACCACAGATACGCAGTATTTT
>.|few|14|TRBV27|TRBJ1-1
CASQRWSSNTEAFF
TGTGCCAGCCAAAGGTGGTCCAGTAACACTGAAGCTTTCTTT
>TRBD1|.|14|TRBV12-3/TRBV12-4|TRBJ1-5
CASSLTGVDRPQHF
TGTGCCAGCAGTTTGACAGGGGTTGATCGGCCCCAGCATTTT
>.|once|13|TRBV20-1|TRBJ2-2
CSANRDHTGELFF
TGCAGTGCTAACCGGGATCACACCGGGGAGCTGTTTTTT
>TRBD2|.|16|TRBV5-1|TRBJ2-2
CASSHGTSGGTGELFF
TGCGCCAGCAGCCACGGGACTAGCGGGGGAACCGGGGAGCTGTTTTTT
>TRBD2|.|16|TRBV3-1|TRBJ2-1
CASTLRGRAGYNEQFF
TGTGCCAGCACCCTAAGGGGACGAGCGGGGTACAATGAGCAGTTCTTC
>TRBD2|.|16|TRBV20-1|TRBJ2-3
CSASHRPSGSTDTQYF
TGCAGTGCTAGTCACCGCCCTAGCGGTAGCACAGATACGCAGTATTTT
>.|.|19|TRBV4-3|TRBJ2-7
CASSQEIAGPNKFSYEQYF
TGCGCCAGCAGCCAAGAAATAGCAGGGCCTAACAAATTTTCCTACGAGCAGTACTTC
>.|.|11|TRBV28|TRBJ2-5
CASSAPSTQYF
TGTGCCAGCAGTGCCCCGTCGACCCAGTACTTC
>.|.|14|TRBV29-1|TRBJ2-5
CSVQPGGRQETQYF
TGCAGCGTCCAGCCAGGGGGGAGGCAAGAGACCCAGTACTTC
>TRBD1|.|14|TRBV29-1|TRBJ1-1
CSVQGGARRPEAFF
TGCAGCGTTCAGGGGGGCGCGAGGAGGCCTGAAGCTTTCTTT
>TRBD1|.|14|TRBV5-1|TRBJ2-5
CASSTQGAWETQYF
TGCGCCAGCAGCACACAGGGGGCCTGGGAGACCCAGTACTTC
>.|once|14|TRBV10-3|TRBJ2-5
CAIREDPKAGTQYF
TGTGCCATCAGAGAAGACCCAAAGGCCGGGACCCAGTACTTC
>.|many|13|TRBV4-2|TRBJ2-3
CASSPNRGDTQYF
TGTGCCAGCAGCCCCAACCGCGGCGATACGCAGTATTTT
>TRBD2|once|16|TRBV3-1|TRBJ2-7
CASSQAWTSYSNEQYF
TGTGCCAGCAGCCAAGCGTGGACTAGCTACTCGAACGAGCAGTACTTC
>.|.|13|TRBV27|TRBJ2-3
CASSLRVADTQYF
TGTGCCAGCAGTTTAAGGGTCGCAGATACGCAGTATTTT
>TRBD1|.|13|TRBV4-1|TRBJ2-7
CASSRQGFYEQYF
TGCGCCAGCAGCCGACAGGGGTTTTACGAGCAGTACTTC
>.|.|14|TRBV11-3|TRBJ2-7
CASSNQGGLYEQYF
TGTGCCAGCAGCAACCAGGGGGGGTTATACGAGCAGTACTTC
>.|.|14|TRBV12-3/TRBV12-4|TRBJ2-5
CASRLISGQETQYF
TGTGCCAGCAGATTGATTAGCGGCCAAGAGACCCAGTACTTC
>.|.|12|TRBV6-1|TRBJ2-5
CASSEVYETQYF
TGTGCCAGCAGTGAAGTCTATGAGACCCAGTACTTC
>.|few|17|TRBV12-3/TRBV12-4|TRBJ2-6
CASSFPANPSGANVLTF
TGTGCCAGCAGTTTTCCGGCGAATCCCTCTGGGGCCAACGTCCTGACTTTC
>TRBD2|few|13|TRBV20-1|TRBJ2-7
CSASSGRVYEQYF
TGCAGTGCTTCGAGCGGGAGAGTTTACGAGCAGTACTTC
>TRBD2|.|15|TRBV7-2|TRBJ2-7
CASSLTSGGAYEQYF
TGTGCCAGCAGCTTAACTAGCGGGGGGGCCTACGAGCAGTACTTC
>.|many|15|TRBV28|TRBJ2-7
CASSLRGQFSYEQYF
TGTGCCAGCAGTTTAAGGGGTCAGTTCTCCTACGAGCAGTACTTC
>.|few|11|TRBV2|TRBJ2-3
CASSHPDTQYF
TGTGCCAGCAGTCACCCAGATACGCAGTATTTT
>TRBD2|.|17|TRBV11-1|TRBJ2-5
CASTIYSSGSSKNEQYF
TGTGCCAGCACCATCTACTCTAGCGGGAGTTCTAAGAATGAGCAGTACTTC
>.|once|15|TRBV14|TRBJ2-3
CASSAARAITDTQYF
TGTGCCAGCAGCGCTGCTAGGGCGATCACAGATACGCAGTATTTT
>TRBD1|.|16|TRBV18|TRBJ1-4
CASSPLQGAIGEKLFF
TGTGCCAGCTCACCACTCCAGGGGGCCATAGGAGAAAAACTGTTTTTT
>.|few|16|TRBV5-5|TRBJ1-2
CASDDGPGFSNYGYTF
TGTGCCAGCGACGACGGGCCGGGGTTCAGTAACTATGGCTACACCTTC
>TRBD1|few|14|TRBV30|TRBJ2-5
CAWSVGTVWETQYF
TGTGCCTGGAGTGTTGGGACAGTCTGGGAGACCCAGTACTTC
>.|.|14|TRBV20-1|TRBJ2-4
CSAPRGAAKNIQYF
TGCAGTGCCCCGAGAGGGGCGGCCAAAAACATTCAGTACTTC
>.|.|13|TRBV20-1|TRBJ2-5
CSASGFRVGEQYF
TGCAGTGCTAGTGGGTTCCGGGTTGGTGAGCAGTACTTC
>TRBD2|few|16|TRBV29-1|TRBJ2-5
CSVEDYSPGGVETQYF
TGCAGCGTTGAAGATTATTCCCCGGGGGGGGTGGAGACCCAGTACTTC
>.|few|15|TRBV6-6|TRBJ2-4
CASTVTPEAKNIQYF
TGTGCCAGCACGGTTACTCCTGAAGCCAAAAACATTCAGTACTTC
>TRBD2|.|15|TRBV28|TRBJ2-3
CASGYSSGSPDTQYF
TGTGCCAGCGGATATTCTAGCGGGAGTCCAGATACGCAGTATTTT
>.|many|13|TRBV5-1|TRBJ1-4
CASRGPANEKLFF
TGCGCCAGCCGGGGGCCGGCTAATGAAAAACTGTTTTTT
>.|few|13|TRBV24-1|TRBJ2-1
CATSDFGALEQFF
TGTGCCACCAGTGATTTCGGGGCTCTTGAGCAGTTCTTC
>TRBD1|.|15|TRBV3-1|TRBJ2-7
CASSRGGQGAYEQYF
TGTGCCAGCAGCCGAGGGGGACAGGGGGCTTATGAGCAGTACTTC
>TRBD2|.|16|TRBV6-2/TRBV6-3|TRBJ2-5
CASSYPLGLGQETQYF
TGTGCCAGCAGTTACCCCCTCGGACTAGGTCAAGAGACCCAGTACTTC
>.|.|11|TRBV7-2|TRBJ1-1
CASSAAWGAFF
TGTGCCAGCAGCGCCGCCTGGGGGGCTTTCTTT